Shown below are 4 T cell receptor beta chains from a single sample sequenced in a study of blood T cell repertoires in COVID-19. Profiled with immunoSEQ multiplex PCR; TCRdb holds only in-frame clones, not every one. The profile shows about 150,000 clones, 70% to 85% of them singletons. Sequenced material: PBMCs or T cells enriched from blood (not recorded which). The origin of the receptors is a woman in her seventies in a cohort exposed to, infected with or recovered from COVID-19 (not recorded which).

This clone was recorded many times. The chain links TRBV4-1 to TRBJ1-6; tentative D call: TRBD1 (6 bases). CDR3 length equals 20 residues. Trimming removed 0 bases at V and 0 bases at J, with 18 bases between. Looked up from germline, CDR1 is MGHRA and CDR2 is YSYEKL. The CDR3 DNA is TGCGCCAGCAGCCAAGATCAGTTCAGGGGCCAGAGCTCCTATAATTCACCCCTCCACTTT. Translation: CASSQDQFRGQSSYNSPLHF.

V and J are TRBV27 and TRBJ2-2, with D possibly TRBD1 on 6 matching bases. The CDR3 runs 13 residues. The V end lost 7 bases, the J end lost 3 bases, and 9 bases lay between the germline ends. CDR1 and CDR2 (germline): MNHEY, SMNVEV (reference sequence). CDR3 sequence: CASKQGYTGELFF. DNA of the CDR3: TGTGCCAGCAAACAGGGCTACACCGGGGAGCTGTTTTTT.

The V call is TRBV4-2, the J call TRBJ2-7; tentatively, D is TRBD2 (7 bases). The CDR3 runs to 16 residues. Germline CDR1 is LGHNA and CDR2 is YNFKEQ. V was clipped by 1 base and J by 5 bases, with 18 bases between them. CDR3 loop: CASSQGGVGGGNEQYF. The CDR3 DNA is TGTGCCAGCAGCCAAGGAGGGGTAGGGGGAGGGAACGAGCAGTACTTC.

The V call is TRBV6-5, the J call TRBJ1-3, with TRBD1 matching over 8 bases. Losses at the gene ends were 0 bases for V and 7 bases for J; bases not matched to a gene: 2. Germline-derived CDR1 and CDR2 are MNHEY and SVGAGI. This CDR3 spans 14 amino acids. The CDR3 DNA reads as TGTGCCAGCAGTTACTCGACAGGGGCCAACACCATATATTTT. Its translation: CASSYSTGANTIYF.